The 29 T cell receptor beta chains listed next were all sequenced from one sample in a study of vaccination effects on CD4 cells after COVID-19. Within the ViraFEST assay, antigen-specific CD4+ T cells underwent expansion with viral peptide pools prior to sequencing. Once cultured for approximately eleven days, the cells underwent separation to obtain CD4+ T cells. Neither prior SARS-CoV-2 infection nor positive nucleocapsid antibodies were present in the vaccine recipients. These TCRs are of unknown antigen specificity. The table came from immunoSEQ multiplex PCR; TCRdb's copy has only in-frame clones and leaves some out. The table records 25,000 to 35,000 clones, about 80% of them present only once. The sequenced sample was CD4+ T cells from PBMCs cultured with SARS-CoV-2 spike peptides, obtained before COVID-19 vaccination. The receptors were gathered from a human donor who received a COVID-19 vaccine.

A few counts support this clone. DNA of the CDR3: TGTGCCAGCAGTTGGAGCGGCGGAACCGGGGAGCTGTTTTTT. Encoded protein: CASSWSGGTGELFF. The J gene is TRBJ2-2, the V gene TRBV28; possible D gene TRBD2, 5 bases. Trimming cost V 4 bases and J 5 bases, with 11 bases left between them. The CDR3 totals 14 residues. Germline lookup yields CDR1 MDHEN and CDR2 SYDVKM. Based on the CDR3 plus reference TRBV28 and TRBJ2-2, the full variable domain is DVKVTQSSRYLVKRTGEKVFLECVQDMDHENMFWYRQDPGLGLRLIYFSYDVKMKEKGDIPEGYSVSREKKERFSLILESASTNQTSMYLCASSWSGGTGELFFGEGSRLTVL.

This clone was detected only a few times. This CDR3 is CASTLYNEQFF. CDR3 DNA: TGTGCCAGCACCCTCTACAATGAGCAGTTCTTC. V is TRBV2 and J is TRBJ2-1; D gene ambiguous. The CDR3 loop spans 11 amino acids. Trimming stripped 7 bases from V and 3 bases from J, with 4 bases between. Germline lookup yields CDR1 SNHLY and CDR2 FYNNEI.

The chain joins TRBV4-3 to TRBJ2-3; D ambiguous. The CDR3 length is 13 residues. The V gene lost 0 bases and the J gene lost 11 bases, with 12 bases spanning the gap. CDR1 LGHNA and CDR2 YSLEER come from the germline V gene. The CDR3 nucleotides read TGCGCCAGCAGCCAAGATGGGGTTCTCGAGCAGTATTTT. Amino acids: CASSQDGVLEQYF.

J is TRBJ1-4 and V is TRBV10-3; tentatively, D is TRBD1 (5 bases). Germline lookup yields CDR1 ENHRY and CDR2 SYGVKD. This CDR3 contains 12 residues. Trimming removed 7 bases from V and 2 bases from J, with 5 bases in between. The CDR3 loop reads CAITGTNEKLFF. The DNA of the CDR3 is TGTGCCATCACAGGGACTAATGAAAAACTGTTTTTT.

This sequence joins TRBV27 and TRBJ2-5, with 16 bases aligning to TRBD2. CDR3 length: 18 amino acids. The V and J ends lost 1 base and 4 bases, in that order; junction bases with no gene match: 6. Germline CDR1 reads MNHEY; CDR2 reads SMNVEV (reference sequence). The CDR3: CASSLLGTSGRAPETQYF. In DNA form, the CDR3 reads TGTGCCAGCAGTTTATTGGGGACTAGCGGGAGGGCCCCAGAGACCCAGTACTTC.

This rearrangement joins TRBV7-9 to TRBJ1-4; D is uncertain. The CDR3 length is 14 residues. Looked up from germline, CDR1 is SEHNR and CDR2 is FQNEAQ (reference sequence). The V and J ends lost 1 base and 5 bases respectively, with 8 bases between them. The CDR3 spells CASSLGQGNEKLFF. CDR3 nucleotide sequence: TGTGCCAGCAGCTTAGGACAAGGGAATGAAAAACTGTTTTTT.

The chain employs TRBV27 and TRBJ2-5, with 7 bases identical to TRBD2. Trimming removed 2 bases from V and 5 bases from J; junction bases left unmatched: 8. This CDR3 region has 15 residues. The germline CDR1 and CDR2 sequences are MNHEY and SMNVEV (reference sequence). In DNA form, the CDR3 reads TGTGCCAGCAGTTTACAAGCGGGGCGGGGGGAGACCCAGTACTTC. As protein: CASSLQAGRGETQYF.

The gene calls are TRBV5-1 and TRBJ1-1, with a tentative D call TRBD1 (5 bases). The CDR3 totals 15 residues. Germline V CDR1 and CDR2: SGHRS, YFSETQ. Trimming stripped 0 bases from V and 3 bases from J, with 12 bases between. The CDR3 sequence: CASSLASGGDTEAFF. CDR3 nucleotides: TGCGCCAGCAGCTTGGCGTCCGGGGGGGACACTGAAGCTTTCTTT.

V usage is TRBV9 and J usage is TRBJ2-7; the D gene is possibly TRBD2 (6 bases). The CDR3 covers 13 residues. V shed 0 bases and J shed 7 bases, with 11 bases lying between them. Germline CDR1 reads SGDLS; CDR2 reads YYNGEE. CDR3 protein: CASSVAVADEQYF. The CDR3 DNA is TGTGCCAGCAGCGTAGCGGTAGCGGATGAGCAGTACTTC.

This rearrangement joins TRBV30 to TRBJ2-2; D gene ambiguous. Per germline, CDR1 GTSNPN and CDR2 SVGIG (reference sequence). V gave up 8 bases and J gave up 4 bases, with 23 bases separating them. The CDR3 is made up of 16 amino acids. CDR3 region: CAVPAVGGFLTGELFF. The CDR3 bases are TGTGCCGTACCCGCTGTCGGCGGCTTCCTCACCGGGGAGCTGTTTTTT.

This rearrangement joins TRBV9 to TRBJ1-3; D call uncertain. The CDR3 sequence is 15 residues long. V was shortened by 0 bases and J by 0 bases, with 7 bases between the two germline ends. CDR1 and CDR2 (germline): SGDLS, YYNGEE. The CDR3, as DNA: TGTGCCAGCAGCGTAGACGGAAACTCTGGAAACACCATATATTTT. This codes for CASSVDGNSGNTIYF.

This chain connects TRBV5-5 to TRBJ2-6; 8 bases fit TRBD1. V lost 5 bases, J lost 4 bases, and 11 bases stayed unmatched. Germline V gene sequence: CDR1 SGHKS, CDR2 YYEKEE (reference sequence). The CDR3 is 17 residues long. The CDR3 DNA reads TGTGCCAGCAGTAAAGGACAGGGAACGGGAGGGGCCAACGTCCTGACTTTC. This sequence encodes CASSKGQGTGGANVLTF. Together with reference TRBV5-5 and TRBJ2-6, the CDR3 gives the full variable domain: DAGVTQSPTHLIKTRGQQVTLRCSPISGHKSVSWYQQVLGQGPQFIFQYYEKEERGRGNFPDRFSARQFPNYSSELNVNALLLGDSALYLCASSKGQGTGGANVLTFGAGSRLTVL.

J is TRBJ1-1 and V is TRBV10-3, with D hard to call. The CDR3 totals 13 residues. The ends were cut back, 5 bases at V and 5 bases at J, with 12 bases in the middle. The germline V gene encodes CDR1 ENHRY and CDR2 SYGVKD. CDR3 region: CAISPGSGTEAFF. The CDR3 nucleotides are TGTGCCATCAGTCCGGGCTCGGGGACTGAAGCTTTCTTT.

The chain carries TRBV5-1 and TRBJ1-1, with D tentatively TRBD1 (5 bases). The CDR3 totals 12 residues. Trimming pared 7 bases from V and 2 bases from J, leaving 9 bases between. Germline lookup yields CDR1 SGHRS and CDR2 YFSETQ. The CDR3 reads CASDGTNTEAFF. The CDR3 nucleotides are TGCGCCAGCGACGGGACTAACACTGAAGCTTTCTTT.

V and J are TRBV5-1 and TRBJ1-1, with D uncertain. The V end was cut by 5 bases, the J end by 3 bases, with 11 bases between. Per germline, CDR1 SGHRS and CDR2 YFSETQ. The CDR3 is 13 amino acids. The CDR3 DNA reads as TGCGCCAGCAGTTCCGATAGGGACACTGAAGCTTTCTTT. Translation: CASSSDRDTEAFF.

The V and J genes are TRBV6-6 and TRBJ1-3; 7 nucleotides align to TRBD1. In germline, CDR1 is MNHNY, CDR2 SVGAGI (reference sequence). The CDR3 consists of 16 residues. V gave up 5 bases and J gave up 4 bases; unmatched junction bases: 11. The CDR3 protein is CASSPQGGIRGNTIYF. The CDR3 nucleotides are TGTGCCAGCAGTCCCCAGGGGGGCATAAGGGGAAACACCATATATTTT.

The chain links TRBV10-1 to TRBJ2-5, with 9 positions matching TRBD2. This CDR3 spans 20 amino acids. V trimming: 0 bases; J trimming: 5 bases; junction bases outside the gene matches: 19. Germline V gene data show CDR1 as WNHNN and CDR2 as SYGVQD (reference sequence). This chain's CDR3 is CASSESDSGAPWRGGETQYF. The CDR3 DNA is TGCGCCAGCAGTGAGTCAGATAGCGGGGCCCCATGGCGGGGGGGGGAGACCCAGTACTTC.

This clone appeared a few times. V and J are TRBV27 and TRBJ1-5; unclear D gene. The ends were cut back, 6 bases at V and 2 bases at J, with 8 bases in the middle. The CDR3 loop spans 13 amino acids. Per the germline V gene, CDR1 is MNHEY and CDR2 is SMNVEV (reference sequence). The CDR3 sequence: CASSPLGNQPQHF. The CDR3 nucleotides are TGTGCCAGCAGCCCCTTGGGCAATCAGCCCCAGCATTTT.

The J gene is TRBJ2-1, the V gene TRBV18; D may be TRBD2 (6 bases). The CDR3 is made up of 15 amino acids. Germline CDR1 reads KGHSH; CDR2 reads LQKENI. V dropped 6 bases and J dropped 4 bases, with 16 bases sitting between them. In DNA, the CDR3 is TGTGCCAGCTCCCCGGGCGGGACCGTTTACAATGAGCAGTTCTTC. Its protein product is CASSPGGTVYNEQFF. The full variable domain, completed using reference TRBV18 and TRBJ2-1, is NAGVMQNPRHLVRRRGQEARLRCSPMKGHSHVYWYRQLPEEGLKFMVYLQKENIIDESGMPKERFSAEFPKEGPSILRIQQVVRGDSAAYFCASSPGGTVYNEQFFGPGTRLTVL.

This clone has more than one count but fewer than ten. The genes are TRBV5-6 and TRBJ1-1; perhaps TRBD1 as D (6 bases). The CDR3 consists of 13 residues. The germline V gene encodes CDR1 SGHDT and CDR2 YYEEEE. V was pared by 2 bases and J by 6 bases, with 11 bases between. DNA for the CDR3: TGTGCCAGCAGCTTTCAGGGGCGGGCTGAAGCTTTCTTT. It specifies CASSFQGRAEAFF.

In its sample, this clone was seen once. The chain carries TRBV19 and TRBJ2-7, with 8 bases identical to TRBD1. The V segment lost 4 bases and the J segment 3 bases; nucleotides outside the gene matches: 8. Per the germline V gene, CDR1 is LNHDA and CDR2 is SQIVND (reference sequence). CDR3 length: 15 residues. As DNA, the CDR3 is TGTGCCAGTAGTAAGGAACAGACAGGGGTCTACGAGCAGTACTTC. Translation gives CASSKEQTGVYEQYF.

This chain uses TRBV4-2 with TRBJ2-2; weak D call: TRBD1 (5 bases). Germline V gives CDR1 LGHNA, CDR2 YNFKEQ. The CDR3 spans 16 residues. V lost 1 base to trimming and J lost 5 bases, with 14 bases between them. CDR3 nucleotides: TGTGCCAGCAGCCAAGGGGGCAGGGTAGGGACCGGGGAGCTGTTTTTT. Its protein product is CASSQGGRVGTGELFF.

The rearrangement links TRBV11-1 to TRBJ2-2; unclear D gene. V lost 6 bases and J 7 bases, leaving 6 bases between the germline ends. CDR1 and CDR2 from the germline V gene are SGHAT and FQDESV (reference sequence). The CDR3 has 11 residues. CDR3 protein: CASRESGELFF. CDR3 DNA sequence: TGTGCCAGCAGAGAGAGCGGGGAGCTGTTTTTT.

This sequence joins TRBV4-1 and TRBJ2-1; 8 bases align to TRBD2. CDR3 length: 16 residues. The germline gives CDR1 MGHRA, CDR2 YSYEKL. V lost 0 bases and J lost 7; bases outside the gene matches: 8. The CDR3 nucleotides read TGCGCCAGCAGCCAAGATACAAGCGGGAGACTAAATGAGCAGTTCTTC. This translates into CASSQDTSGRLNEQFF.

The genes are TRBV7-9 and TRBJ1-1; D remains unclear. Between the trimmed V and J ends, which lost 5 bases and 0 bases, there was a span of 13 bases. Germline assignment: CDR1 SEHNR and CDR2 FQNEAQ (reference sequence). The CDR3 contains 15 residues. CDR3: CASSPKVRLNTEAFF. The DNA for the CDR3 is TGTGCCAGCAGCCCTAAAGTGAGATTGAACACTGAAGCTTTCTTT.

V and J are TRBV4-3 and TRBJ1-1, with D maybe TRBD1 (5 bases). Germline CDR1 LGHNA, CDR2 YSLEER. This CDR3 has 16 amino acids. Trimming left V 1 base short and J 6 bases short, with 18 bases between. The CDR3 loop reads CASSQGVTEGYSEAFF. The DNA of the CDR3 is TGCGCCAGCAGCCAAGGCGTTACAGAGGGGTACTCTGAAGCTTTCTTT.

The chain is built from TRBV5-6 and TRBJ2-2, with TRBD2 identical over 8 bases. This CDR3 is 16 amino acids long. J gave up 3 bases and V 1 base, and 5 bases lay outside the gene matches. Germline-derived CDR1 and CDR2 are SGHDT and YYEEEE. CDR3 nucleotides: TGTGCCAGCAGCTTGCGGGTAGCGGGGTACACCGGGGAGCTGTTTTTT. Its translation: CASSLRVAGYTGELFF.

The rearrangement uses TRBV3-1 (or the pseudogene TRBV3-2) and TRBJ2-5; D gene ambiguous. This CDR3 is 16 amino acids long. V was shortened by 0 bases and J by 5 bases, with 16 bases between the two germline ends. CDR1 and CDR2 (germline): LGHDT, YNNKEL (reference sequence). The CDR3 spells CASSQDSIQLTETQYF. The CDR3 DNA is TGTGCCAGCAGCCAAGATTCGATACAGCTGACGGAGACCCAGTACTTC.

This clone has a handful of counts. J is TRBJ1-2 and V is TRBV28, with 7 bases matching TRBD1. Germline V CDR1 and CDR2: MDHEN, SYDVKM. This CDR3 comprises 12 residues. After removal of 5 bases from V and 7 bases from J, the junction contained 4 bases not matched to a gene. CDR3: CASSAGTVGYTF. CDR3 bases: TGTGCCAGCAGTGCCGGGACAGTTGGCTACACCTTC.